This passage covers 22 T cell receptor beta chains from one sample sequenced in a study of blood T cell repertoires in COVID-19. Data came from immunoSEQ multiplex PCR; TCRdb stores just in-frame clones and leaves some out. In the table there are fewer than 250,000 clones, around four fifths of which are singletons. Sequenced material: peripheral blood. The receptors originated from a woman aged 50 to 65 with active or convalescent COVID-19.

V and J are TRBV5-1 and TRBJ2-7, with 11 bases that match TRBD2. The CDR3 extends over 14 amino acids. Germline trimming cut 5 bases from V and 1 base from J; bases unmatched to any gene: 2. Per the germline V gene, CDR1 is SGHRS and CDR2 is YFSETQ. CDR3 sequence reads: CASSGTSGSYEQYF. CDR3 nucleotides: TGCGCCAGCAGTGGGACTAGCGGATCCTACGAGCAGTACTTC.

This clone has just one count. CDR3 protein: CASSQEDRGTYEQYF. The CDR3 coding sequence is TGTGCCAGCAGCCAAGAAGACAGGGGAACCTACGAGCAGTACTTC. V and J are TRBV3-1 (or the pseudogene TRBV3-2) and TRBJ2-7; TRBD1 aligns across 8 bases. Looked up from germline, CDR1 is LGHDT and CDR2 is YNNKEL (reference sequence). V shed 0 bases and J 2 bases; nucleotides not matched to a gene: 3. The CDR3 totals 15 residues.

This sequence joins TRBV6-5 and TRBJ1-1, with 7 bases lining up with TRBD1. V dropped 6 bases and J dropped 1; count of bases not matched to a gene: 5. The CDR3 has 14 amino acids. Germline V gene data show CDR1 as MNHEY and CDR2 as SVGAGI. In DNA form, the CDR3 reads TGTGCCAGCAGACGACAGGGAGGGAACACTGAAGCTTTCTTT. Translated, it gives CASRRQGGNTEAFF.

The chain joins TRBV6-5 to TRBJ1-1; D is uncertain. The ends were cut back, 8 bases at V and 5 bases at J, with 21 bases in the middle. Germline V CDR1 and CDR2: MNHEY, SVGAGI. This CDR3 region has 15 residues. This CDR3 reads CASGSSGLAVTEAFF. CDR3 DNA: TGTGCCAGCGGTTCGTCAGGCCTGGCAGTAACTGAAGCTTTCTTT.

This clone was seen a handful of times. The chain is built from TRBV19 and TRBJ1-2, with 7 bases identical to TRBD1. The V gene end was trimmed by 7 bases and the J gene end by 5 bases; junction bases not matched to a gene: 13. Germline V CDR1 and CDR2: LNHDA, SQIVND (reference sequence). The CDR3 consists of 15 residues. CDR3: CASINPLTGSYGYTF. The CDR3 coding sequence is TGTGCCAGTATTAACCCACTGACAGGGAGTTATGGCTACACCTTC.

This chain links TRBV5-6 with TRBJ2-1; tentatively, D is TRBD2 (6 bases). Germline CDR1 is SGHDT and CDR2 is YYEEEE. V was shortened by 5 bases and J by 4 bases, with 16 bases between the two germline ends. The CDR3 is 15 amino acids. CDR3 sequence: CASSPGLAAYNEQFF. CDR3 nucleotide sequence: TGTGCCAGCAGTCCGGGACTTGCGGCGTACAATGAGCAGTTCTTC.

The rearrangement uses TRBV2 and TRBJ1-1, with D unresolved. There are 12 residues in the CDR3. The germline V gene encodes CDR1 SNHLY and CDR2 FYNNEI. With 7 bases removed from V and 2 bases from J, the gap between germline ends came to 8 bases. The CDR3 nucleotides are TGTGCCAGCACGGTTAAAAACACTGAAGCTTTCTTT. Protein sequence: CASTVKNTEAFF.

J is TRBJ1-1 and V is TRBV5-6; D gene unclear. The length of the CDR3 is 14 residues. The V end was cut by 4 bases, the J end by 0 bases, with 10 bases between. Looked up from germline, CDR1 is SGHDT and CDR2 is YYEEEE. CDR3 region: CASSLDGLNTEAFF. CDR3 DNA: TGTGCCAGCAGCCTTGACGGGTTGAACACTGAAGCTTTCTTT.

This sequence joins TRBV15 and TRBJ2-7, with unresolved D. The CDR3 is 14 amino acids. Trimming took 4 bases from V and 0 from J, leaving 10 bases between them. Germline CDR1 reads LNHNV; CDR2 reads YYDKDF (reference sequence). Here the CDR3 DNA reads TGTGCCACCAGCACCGTTTTTTTCTCCTACGAGCAGTACTTC. It codes for CATSTVFFSYEQYF.

This clone was recorded only once. This sequence joins TRBV7-8 and TRBJ2-2, with TRBD1 identical over 8 bases. The CDR3 extends over 16 amino acids. V dropped 4 bases and J dropped 5; count of bases not matched to a gene: 9. CDR1 is SGHVS, CDR2 FQNEAQ, per germline. This chain's CDR3 is CASSSKGQGSTGELFF. CDR3 sequence (DNA): TGTGCCAGCAGCTCGAAAGGACAGGGTAGTACCGGGGAGCTGTTTTTT.

CDR3 sequence (DNA): TGTGCCAGCAGCCCCGACAGAGGCTACACCTTC. Protein product: CASSPDRGYTF. The chain combines TRBV28 with TRBJ1-2; D is perhaps TRBD1 (5 bases). The V end was cut by 6 bases, the J end by 8 bases, with 10 bases between. The length of the CDR3 is 11 residues. Germline V gives CDR1 MDHEN, CDR2 SYDVKM.

The rearrangement uses TRBV28 and TRBJ1-2; D ambiguous. CDR1 is MDHEN and CDR2 is SYDVKM in the germline V gene. The V end lost 3 bases, the J end lost 6 bases, and 8 bases lay between the germline ends. This CDR3 spans 12 amino acids. The CDR3 region has the DNA TGTGCCAGCAGTTTTGCGGGAAATGGCTACACCTTC. It is translated as CASSFAGNGYTF.

The V and J genes are TRBV24-1 and TRBJ1-2; D gene uncertain. The CDR3 sequence is 14 residues long. V lost 0 bases and J lost 4, with 8 bases in between. CDR1 is KGHDR and CDR2 is SFDVKD in the germline V gene. CDR3 sequence reads: CATSDLTGIYGYTF. The CDR3 DNA sequence: TGTGCCACCAGTGATTTGACGGGTATCTATGGCTACACCTTC.

The chain is built from TRBV6-6 and TRBJ1-1, with 7 bases identical to TRBD1. Germline V gene lookup returns CDR1 MNHNY and CDR2 SVGAGI (reference sequence). This CDR3 has 15 residues. The ends lost 6 bases at V and 4 bases at J; junction bases unmatched: 11. This CDR3 reads CASRPTTQGSTEAFF. The CDR3 DNA is TGTGCCAGCAGGCCTACCACACAGGGGAGCACTGAAGCTTTCTTT.

The chain has TRBV28 and TRBJ2-3, with D possibly TRBD2 on 6 matching bases. The germline V and J ends were trimmed by 5 bases and 3 bases, with 15 bases remaining between them. Germline V CDR1 and CDR2: MDHEN, SYDVKM. The CDR3 is 15 amino acids. The chain's CDR3 is CASSPPGEYTDTQYF. In DNA form, the CDR3 reads TGTGCCAGCAGTCCCCCGGGGGAGTATACAGATACGCAGTATTTT.

J is TRBJ2-2 and V is TRBV20-1; 9 bases map to TRBD1. Per germline, CDR1 DFQATT and CDR2 SNEGSKA (reference sequence). J was trimmed by 10 bases and V by 7 bases; bases with no gene match: 4. CDR3 length: 11 amino acids. This CDR3 is CSVQGAVELFF. CDR3 nucleotide sequence: TGCAGTGTACAGGGGGCTGTGGAGCTGTTTTTT.

This chain links TRBV5-1 with TRBJ2-5, with 11 bases fitting TRBD2. This CDR3 region has 14 residues. V was pared by 4 bases and J by 4 bases, with 3 bases of the junction left unmatched. Germline V CDR1 and CDR2: SGHRS, YFSETQ. This chain's CDR3 is CASSPGLAAETQYF. In nucleotides, the CDR3 is TGCGCCAGCAGCCCGGGACTAGCGGCAGAGACCCAGTACTTC.

The rearrangement joins TRBV18 to TRBJ1-4; a possible D gene is TRBD1 (5 bases). The germline V and J ends were trimmed by 5 bases and 6 bases, with 13 bases remaining between them. The germline CDR1 and CDR2 sequences are KGHSH and LQKENI. CDR3 length: 14 amino acids. For the CDR3, the DNA is TGTGCCAGCTCAGACTCGGGAGGGGATGAAAAACTGTTTTTT. It is translated as CASSDSGGDEKLFF.

The chain recombines TRBV2 with TRBJ1-6; D uncertain. Germline V CDR1 and CDR2: SNHLY, FYNNEI. The CDR3 sequence is 14 residues long. Deletions cut 3 bases from V and 2 bases from J, with 5 bases between. The DNA of the CDR3 is TGTGCCAGCAGTGATGTCACCTATAATTCACCCCTCCACTTT. It translates to CASSDVTYNSPLHF.

This clone was detected a few times. V is TRBV29-1 and J is TRBJ1-1; no reliable D call. This CDR3 contains 10 residues. V was shortened by 8 bases and J by 7 bases, with 11 bases between the two germline ends. Germline V gene sequence: CDR1 SQVTM, CDR2 ANQGSEA. CDR3 residues: CSSAGFEAFF. The CDR3 DNA sequence: TGCAGCTCCGCGGGGTTTGAAGCTTTCTTT.

This chain joins TRBV3-1 (or the pseudogene TRBV3-2) and TRBJ2-7; 7 nucleotides match TRBD1. CDR1 is LGHDT, CDR2 YNNKEL, per germline (reference sequence). V gave up 0 bases and J gave up 5 bases; unmatched junction bases: 4. This CDR3 is 14 amino acids long. CDR3 in amino acids: CASSQEVGGHEQYF. The CDR3 DNA is TGTGCCAGCAGCCAAGAAGTAGGGGGCCACGAGCAGTACTTC.

The rearrangement joins TRBV9 to TRBJ1-6; D ambiguous. Germline CDR1 and CDR2: SGDLS and YYNGEE. V shed 6 bases and J shed 7 bases, with 17 bases lying between them. This CDR3 spans 15 amino acids. The CDR3 loop is CASNEQGVNNSPLHF. CDR3 DNA: TGTGCCAGCAATGAACAAGGAGTCAACAATTCACCCCTCCACTTT.